This TCR beta chain was documented in a study of T cell responses to AZD1222 COVID-19 vaccine. The V gene's germline CDR1 is MDHEN and CDR2 SYDVKM. V dropped 6 bases and J dropped 4 bases, with 18 bases sitting between them. This CDR3 spans 15 amino acids. The table lists this clone with a few counts. Sequencing used immunoSEQ multiplex PCR; TCRdb keeps in-frame clones, though not all of them. The repertoire consists of more than 85,000 clones, with over 75% occurring once and the leading ten covering 2% to 3%. This TCR derives from an adult in good health. This sequence joins TRBV28 and TRBJ1-2, with D possibly matching TRBD1 (6 bases). The sequencing here drew on peripheral blood, taken on day 0 of AZD1222 vaccination. The CDR3, as DNA: TGTGCCAGCAGACCCGGACAGACCGCGGCCTATGGCTACACCTTC. Translation gives CASRPGQTAAYGYTF.